This T cell receptor beta chain was documented in a study of human T cells and chemical hapten exposure. Whole-study context: Throughout a study of roughly 25 weeks, patients underwent weekly scalp administration of diphenylcyclopropenone doses. Study-wide points: Counts of expanded TCRs at PT1 were positively correlated with patch test score.

TCRdb reprocessed the RACE reads via MiXCR and lists one record per CDR3 protein. The sample consists of approximately 97,000 distinct CDR3 sequences, roughly 10% of them appearing once. Time point: patch test 2, 6 weeks after DPC sensitization. Described treatment: therapeutic diphenylcyclopropenone sensitization with weekly scalp DPC. Only a few counts were recorded for this clonotype. The antigen remains unidentified. The CDR3 is made up of 14 amino acids. CDR1 is LGHNT, CDR2 FRNRAP, per germline. The germline V and J ends were trimmed by 0 bases and 0 bases, with 5 bases remaining between them. The V and J genes are TRBV12-5 and TRBJ1-1; D is unresolved. Sequenced here: whole blood, sampled in connection with sensitization to the hapten diphenylcyclopropenone (DPC). The receptor comes from a woman aged 40 to 49 with alopecia areata. Some clones in this sample may be carry-over from other donors' samples. CDR3 nucleotides: TGTGCTAGTGGTTTGGTGAGTTTGAACACTGAAGCTTTCTTT. This sequence encodes CASGLVSLNTEAFF.